These 4 T cell receptor beta chains share one sample of origin, sequenced in a study of CD8+ T cells in alopecia areata. Documented treatment: oral pan-JAK inhibitor, 5-10 mg twice daily. TCR sequencing used cDNA made by reverse transcription of extracted RNA. Generated by immunoSEQ multiplex PCR, the TCRdb table keeps only in-frame clones and is missing some. The data show 150,000 to 200,000 clones, 60% to 75% seen once. The specimen was CD4+ T cells sorted from blood, collected at week 24, from a patient treated with tofacitinib. The receptors were sampled from a human donor with alopecia areata.

The chain uses TRBV7-2 and TRBJ1-5, with D unclear. The germline V gene has CDR1 SGHTA and CDR2 FQGNSA. CDR3 length: 15 residues. V dropped 1 base and J dropped 6 bases, with 13 bases sitting between them. CDR3 protein: CASSLEAHRGQPQHF. CDR3 sequence (DNA): TGTGCCAGCAGCTTAGAGGCTCACCGGGGTCAGCCCCAGCATTTT.

This clone has just a few counts. The V call is TRBV7-2, the J call TRBJ1-2, with unresolved D. This CDR3 region has 12 residues. Looked up from germline, CDR1 is SGHTA and CDR2 is FQGNSA. V was shortened by 7 bases and J by 6 bases, with 12 bases between the two germline ends. This CDR3 is CASTPVVNGYTF. CDR3 nucleotides: TGTGCCAGCACCCCCGTTGTTAATGGCTACACCTTC.

The chain has TRBV30 and TRBJ2-3; D gene uncertain. The CDR3 covers 15 residues. Trimming removed 0 bases at V and 0 bases at J, with 10 bases between. Per the germline V gene, CDR1 is GTSNPN and CDR2 is SVGIG (reference sequence). The CDR3 is CAWSVRSVSTDTQYF. The CDR3 nucleotides are TGTGCCTGGAGTGTACGGTCGGTCAGCACAGATACGCAGTATTTT.

The chain links TRBV14 to TRBJ2-3; D unclear. Per the germline V gene, CDR1 is SGHDN and CDR2 is FVKESK. CDR3 size: 12 residues. V was clipped by 8 bases and J by 4 bases, with 10 bases between them. CDR3: CASGWGPDTQYF. CDR3 coding DNA: TGTGCCAGCGGGTGGGGTCCAGATACGCAGTATTTT.